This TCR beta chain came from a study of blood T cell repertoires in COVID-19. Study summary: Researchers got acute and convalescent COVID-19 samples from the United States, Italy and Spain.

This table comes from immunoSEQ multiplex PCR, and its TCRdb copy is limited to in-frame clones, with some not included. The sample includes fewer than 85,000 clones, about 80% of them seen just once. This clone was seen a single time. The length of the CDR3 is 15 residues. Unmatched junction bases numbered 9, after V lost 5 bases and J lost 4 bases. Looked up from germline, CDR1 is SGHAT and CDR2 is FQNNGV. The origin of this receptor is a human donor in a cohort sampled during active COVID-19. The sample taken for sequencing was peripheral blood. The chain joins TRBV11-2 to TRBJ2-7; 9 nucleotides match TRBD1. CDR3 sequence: CASSAPGTGNYEQYF. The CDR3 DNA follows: TGTGCCAGCAGCGCCCCCGGGACAGGGAATTACGAGCAGTACTTC.